This TCR beta chain is from a study of tumor and adjacent non-tumor tissue in lung cancer. Study background: Histology: about twelve adenocarcinoma, a couple of squamous cell carcinoma, 1 small cell lung cancer. Patients were aged roughly 31 to 76, some 10 men and about 5 women, stage I to III.

Of note for this clonotype: Germline is not matched at one junction end, which may reflect a read error.

This sample's RNA came from whole unsorted tissue. The library came from three nested PCR rounds adapted from ARM-PCR protocols. TCRdb analysed the multiplex PCR reads with MiXCR anew, one entry per CDR3 protein. The profile shows fewer than 120,000 distinct CDR3 sequences, under 90% of them singletons. Sequencing was done on a sample of lung tumor tissue. This sequence was found in a man in his 70s with non-small cell lung cancer.

CDR3 loop: CASRGTIGSYKQYF. CDR3 DNA sequence: TGTGCCAGCAGGGGAACTATCGGGTCCTACAAGCAGTATTTC. This sequence joins TRBV6-1 and TRBJ2-7; D is unresolved. CDR1 is MNHNS, CDR2 SASEGT, per germline. The CDR3 has 14 amino acids.